One and the same sample provided the 21 T cell receptor beta chains below, sequenced in a study of glioma-infiltrating T cells. Using RNA template, CDR3s of TCR alpha and beta were amplified with iRepertoire arm-PCR. TCRdb processed the multiplex PCR reads anew with MiXCR; each CDR3 protein has one entry. The sample carries under 200,000 distinct CDR3 sequences, 43% recorded once. Sequencing input: glioma tissue, nonneoplastic brain tissue, or PBMCs (not recorded which). Receptors were obtained from a human donor with low-grade glioma or glioblastoma, undergoing nonglioma brain surgery, or in good health (not recorded which).

This clonotype was seen ten or more times. This sequence joins TRBV20-1 and TRBJ2-3, with 10 bases that match TRBD2. The CDR3 contains 15 residues. V trimming: 2 bases; J trimming: 2 bases; junction bases outside the gene matches: 4. CDR1 and CDR2 from the germline V gene are DFQATT and SNEGSKA (reference sequence). The CDR3 nucleotides read TGCAGTGCTAGATCACTAGCGGGGAACACAGATACGCAGTATTTT. Translation gives CSARSLAGNTDTQYF.

Comment on this clonotype: This may be a read error: a much more frequent sequence differs by one nucleotide. DNA of the CDR3: TGTGCCAGCAGCTTAGTAGGGGGTGACAGGGACAATAAGCCCCAGCATTTT. Translating it yields CASSLVGGDRDNKPQHF. The J gene is TRBJ1-5, the V gene TRBV7-9; 7 bases are a match to TRBD1. Germline V lookup: CDR1 SEHNR, CDR2 FQNEAQ (reference sequence). CDR3 size: 17 residues.

This clonotype was detected only a few times. The chain has TRBV7-6 and TRBJ2-7; D is ambiguous. The CDR3 contains 14 residues. The V gene lost 1 base and the J gene lost 0 bases, with 7 bases spanning the gap. CDR1 and CDR2 from the germline V gene are SGHVS and FNYEAQ. The CDR3 DNA reads as TGTGCCAGCAGCTTAGAAGAGCACTCCTACGAGCAGTACTTC. Protein product: CASSLEEHSYEQYF.

This clonotype showed up just a few times. The genes are TRBV6-1 and TRBJ2-3, with D hard to call. The CDR3 loop spans 11 amino acids. The V gene lost 8 bases and the J gene lost 2 bases, with 5 bases spanning the gap. Germline V lookup: CDR1 MNHNS, CDR2 SASEGT. CDR3 region: CASANTDTQYF. The CDR3 region has the DNA TGTGCCAGCGCCAACACAGATACGCAGTATTTT.

About this clonotype itself: With a much larger clone just one base away, this may be a read error. The V gene is TRBV19, the J gene TRBJ1-1, with D hard to call. Germline V gene data show CDR1 as LNHDA and CDR2 as SQIVND (reference sequence). The CDR3 loop spans 12 amino acids. CDR3 loop: CASSIRETGAFF. Here the CDR3 DNA reads TGTGCCAGTAGTATTCGGGAGACTGGAGCTTTCTTT.

This clonotype occurred many times. The rearrangement links TRBV20-1 to TRBJ2-7; possible D gene TRBD1, 7 bases. CDR3 length: 13 amino acids. The V and J ends lost 2 bases and 4 bases respectively, with 12 bases between them. The germline V gene has CDR1 DFQATT and CDR2 SNEGSKA (reference sequence). The CDR3 region is CSARRQGGYEQYF. In DNA form, the CDR3 reads TGCAGTGCTAGACGTCAGGGGGGATACGAGCAGTACTTC.

As regards this clonotype: This could be a read error, since a much larger clone is one nucleotide away. The chain links TRBV25-1 to TRBJ2-7, with 7 bases aligning to TRBD1. Germline values: CDR1 MGHDK, CDR2 SYGVNS. This CDR3 region has 14 residues. The CDR3 DNA sequence: TGTGCCAGCAGGGCGACAGGGATTACCTACGAGCACTACTTC. Its protein product is CASRATGITYEHYF.

This clonotype was counted many times. The chain combines TRBV20-1 with TRBJ2-1, with D maybe TRBD2 (5 bases). V dropped 5 bases and J dropped 4 bases, with 12 bases sitting between them. Germline CDR1 and CDR2: DFQATT and SNEGSKA (reference sequence). This CDR3 region has 13 residues. The CDR3 protein is CSAPQLGYNEQFF. The CDR3 DNA is TGCAGTGCTCCACAACTAGGGTACAATGAGCAGTTCTTC.

The rearrangement joins TRBV2 to TRBJ2-1; 7 bases map to TRBD2. This CDR3 comprises 14 residues. V shed 4 bases and J 4 bases; nucleotides not matched to a gene: 4. The germline CDR1 and CDR2 sequences are SNHLY and FYNNEI. CDR3 in amino acids: CASSGERGYNEQFF. Written as DNA, the CDR3 is TGTGCCAGCAGTGGGGAGCGGGGTTACAATGAGCAGTTCTTC.

This clonotype was seen ten or more times. The chain carries TRBV10-2 and TRBJ2-1, with 8 bases lining up with TRBD2. The CDR3 is 13 amino acids. Looked up from germline, CDR1 is WSHSY and CDR2 is SAAADI. V lost 6 bases, J lost 6 bases, and 4 bases stayed unmatched. In DNA, the CDR3 is TGCGCCAGCAGCGTACTAGCGGCCAATGAGCAGTTCTTC. Translated: CASSVLAANEQFF.

This rearrangement joins TRBV28 to TRBJ2-7, with D tentatively TRBD1 (6 bases). There are 14 residues in the CDR3. V lost 4 bases and J lost 1, with 11 bases in between. Germline loops: CDR1 MDHEN, CDR2 SYDVKM. The CDR3 nucleotides read TGTGCCAGCAGTTCACCACAGGGTTCCTACGAGCAGTACTTC. Amino acid sequence: CASSSPQGSYEQYF.

A word on this clonotype: A much larger clone lies one base from this, so it may be a read error. The chain has TRBV2 and TRBJ2-1; 7 bases map to TRBD1. The germline gives CDR1 SNHLY, CDR2 FYNNEI. V was pared by 2 bases and J by 6 bases, with 7 bases of the junction left unmatched. There are 15 residues in the CDR3. This chain's CDR3 is CASSESAGGCNEQFF. The CDR3 region has the DNA TGTGCCAGCAGTGAATCGGCAGGGGGTTGCAATGAGCAGTTCTTC.

This clonotype occurred a few times. This rearrangement joins TRBV2 to TRBJ1-5; D ambiguous. Between the trimmed V and J ends, which lost 3 bases and 8 bases, there was a span of 11 bases. The V gene's germline CDR1 is SNHLY and CDR2 FYNNEI. CDR3 length: 13 amino acids. In DNA, the CDR3 is TGTGCCAGCAGTGACCCGCCGGAAGAGCCCCAGCATTTT. Amino acid sequence: CASSDPPEEPQHF.

This clonotype showed up many times. DNA for the CDR3: TGTGCCAGCAGTGCGGTAATCCGAGATGAGCAGTTCTTC. Translating it yields CASSAVIRDEQFF. The chain has TRBV6-1 and TRBJ2-1; D unresolved. CDR1 and CDR2 from the germline V gene are MNHNS and SASEGT. The CDR3 spans 13 residues. Trimming removed 4 bases from V and 8 bases from J, with 12 bases in between.

As to this clonotype: A read error is possible here, since a much larger clone lies one base away. V and J are TRBV2 and TRBJ1-4; D gene unclear. CDR1 is SNHLY and CDR2 is FYNNEI in the germline V gene. This CDR3 has 13 residues. Written as DNA, the CDR3 is TGTGCCAGCGTCCGGGGAACTAATAAAAAACTGTTTTTT. Translating gives CASVRGTNKKLFF.

On this clonotype: Given a much more abundant clone one base away, this may be a read error. This chain joins TRBV28 and TRBJ2-3, with 10 bases identical to TRBD1. The CDR3 loop spans 16 amino acids. Germline CDR1 and CDR2: MDHEN and SYDVKM. V shed 5 bases and J 3 bases; nucleotides not matched to a gene: 8. The CDR3 region is CASSVTGTGETDTQYF. The CDR3 DNA sequence: TGTGCCAGCAGTGTCACCGGGACAGGGGAGACAGATACGCAGTATTTT.

Remarks on this clonotype: A much larger clone lies a single base off, so this may be a read error. V and J are TRBV3-1 and TRBJ1-1, with no clear D. Germline V gene sequence: CDR1 LGHDT, CDR2 YNNKEL (reference sequence). This CDR3 has 14 residues. Deletions cut 6 bases from V and 0 bases from J, with 11 bases between. This chain's CDR3 is CASRQMTMNTEAFF. The DNA for the CDR3 is TGTGCCAGCAGACAAATGACCATGAACACTGAAGCTTTCTTT. Looking up the rest from reference TRBV3-1 and TRBJ1-1 gives the full variable domain: DTAVSQTPKYLVTQMGNDKSIKCEQNLGHDTMYWYKQDSKKFLKIMFSYNNKELIINETVPNRFSPKSPDKAHLNLHINSLELGDSAVYFCASRQMTMNTEAFFGQGTRLTVV.

The rearrangement links TRBV7-9 to TRBJ2-3; D might be TRBD2 (6 bases). With 5 bases removed from V and 0 bases from J, the gap between germline ends came to 15 bases. This CDR3 is 16 amino acids long. Germline V gene data show CDR1 as SEHNR and CDR2 as FQNEAQ (reference sequence). The CDR3 DNA reads TGTGCCAGCAGCCCGTCTAGCGTCGGAAGCACAGATACGCAGTATTTT. Translating it yields CASSPSSVGSTDTQYF.

This clonotype was detected many times. The chain recombines TRBV10-3 with TRBJ2-7, with 9 bases that match TRBD1. Germline CDR1 is ENHRY and CDR2 is SYGVKD. The CDR3 has 13 amino acids. V trimming: 6 bases; J trimming: 5 bases; junction bases outside the gene matches: 5. The CDR3 region is CAISMGQGNEQYF. CDR3 coding DNA: TGTGCCATCAGCATGGGACAGGGAAACGAGCAGTACTTC.

This clonotype was recorded at least ten times. The V gene is TRBV5-4, the J gene TRBJ2-7, with D possibly being TRBD2 (6 bases). The germline gives CDR1 SGHNT, CDR2 YYREEE (reference sequence). This CDR3 spans 11 amino acids. The V gene lost 2 bases and the J gene lost 9 bases, with 9 bases spanning the gap. The CDR3, as DNA: TGTGCCAGCAGCTTCCAGGGAGGGCAGTACTTC. Amino acids: CASSFQGGQYF. The whole variable domain, remainder taken from reference TRBV5-4 and TRBJ2-7, is ETGVTQSPTHLIKTRGQQVTLRCSSQSGHNTVSWYQQALGQGPQFIFQYYREEENGRGNFPPRFSGLQFPNYSSELNVNALELDDSALYLCASSFQGGQYFGPGTRLTVT.

Notes on this clonotype: Possible read error: a much larger clone is one base away. The gene calls are TRBV6-2 or TRBV6-3 and TRBJ2-1, with 8 bases that match TRBD2. CDR1 MNHEY and CDR2 SVGEGT come from the germline V gene. Trimming at V came to 2 bases and at J to 9 bases, leaving 6 bases not matched to a gene. This CDR3 spans 14 amino acids. The chain's CDR3 is CASSYRSRGGEQFF. CDR3 nucleotides: TGTGCCAGCAGTTACAGAAGCCGGGGGGGTGAGCAGTTCTTC.